The rows below give T cell receptor beta chains drawn from one sample of a study of T-cell memory formation after mild COVID-19. TCRdb reprocessed the 5' RACE reads with MiXCR, giving one entry per CDR3 protein. The data show about 240,000 distinct CDR3 sequences, with roughly a tenth seen just once and around 20% held by the top ten. The sample comprised PBMCs or a T cell subset sorted from them (not recorded which). Receptors were obtained from a man aged 18 to 30 who had mild COVID-19 (a few samples of this study predate the infection). Cell type and time point are not known. Each CDR3 is given with its conserved first and last residue. Each record gives: CDR3 DNA, CDR3 protein, J gene, D gene, V gene, clone size. D genes are given only for firm matches. Where a row states a size, it is once, few, many or the class of an expanded clone; other rows omit it.

TGTGCCAGCGGCCCCCTCGGGGGTGCAGGGGAGCTGATTTTT,CASGPLGGAGELIF,TRBJ2-2,.,TRBV3-1,.
TGCGCCAGCAGCCAGGGGGCCGGGACAGCGCAAGAGACCCAGTACTTC,CASSQGAGTAQETQYF,TRBJ2-5,TRBD1,TRBV4-1,few
TGCAGTGCTAGAGACTCCCCCGGGGGGCATACGCAGTATTTT,CSARDSPGGHTQYF,TRBJ2-3,.,TRBV20-1,few
TGTGCCAGCAGCGGAACCGGGACAGCCCTAGGCGCTGAAGCTTTCTTT,CASSGTGTALGAEAFF,TRBJ1-1,TRBD1,TRBV12-3/TRBV12-4,.
TGCAGTGCTAGACCCCTTAGGATTCGGACAGGGTACGTCACCGGGGAGCTGTTTTTT,CSARPLRIRTGYVTGELFF,TRBJ2-2,TRBD1,TRBV20-1,.
TGTGCCAGCAGCCACTCCTCGCCCGGGAGGGGCTACACCTTC,CASSHSSPGRGYTF,TRBJ1-2,.,TRBV3-1,.
TGTGCCAGCACCCTTGGGGGAAAAGAGACCCAGTACTTC,CASTLGGKETQYF,TRBJ2-5,.,TRBV28,.
TGTGCCAGCAGTTACCGGGAATTCCACGAGCAGTACTTC,CASSYREFHEQYF,TRBJ2-7,.,TRBV6-5,few
TGTGCCAGCACCAGCCGACCCGGGGGCCCCTACAATGAGCAGTTCTTC,CASTSRPGGPYNEQFF,TRBJ2-1,.,TRBV6-1,few
TGTGCCAGCAGCCTTCAGACCAGGGGGAAGGATAACTATGGCTACACCTTC,CASSLQTRGKDNYGYTF,TRBJ1-2,TRBD1,TRBV4-2,.
TGTGCCAGCAGCCAGACAGGGGACCAAGAGACCCAGTACTTC,CASSQTGDQETQYF,TRBJ2-5,TRBD1,TRBV12-3/TRBV12-4,many
TGTGCCAGCAGCCTGGGGGGGGCCCTCACCACAGATACGCAGTATTTT,CASSLGGALTTDTQYF,TRBJ2-3,.,TRBV9,few
TGTGCCAGCAGCTTAGATCGGGGGCTCGGGGTAACTGAAGCTTTCTTT,CASSLDRGLGVTEAFF,TRBJ1-1,.,TRBV7-9,.
TGTGCCAGCAGCCAGGATCCTTCCGGCTCTGGAAACACCATATATTTT,CASSQDPSGSGNTIYF,TRBJ1-3,.,TRBV3-1,once
TGTGCCAGCAGGTTGGACAGGGTAGATAATTCACCCCTCCACTTT,CASRLDRVDNSPLHF,TRBJ1-6,TRBD1,TRBV12-3/TRBV12-4,.
TGTGCCAGCGGAGGACTCTTTAACTCCGAGCAGTACTTC,CASGGLFNSEQYF,TRBJ2-7,.,TRBV12-3/TRBV12-4,few
TGTGCCAGCACCCTTCCCAGTTCCGGGGAGCTGTTTTTT,CASTLPSSGELFF,TRBJ2-2,.,TRBV7-2,.
TGCGCCAGCAGCTCGGGGGGGCTGAACGAGCAGTACTTC,CASSSGGLNEQYF,TRBJ2-7,TRBD2,TRBV5-1,many
TGTGCCAGCAGCGGACAGGCGTGGGACACCGGGGAGCTGTTTTTT,CASSGQAWDTGELFF,TRBJ2-2,TRBD1,TRBV11-2,.
TGTGCCAGCAGTATAAGACCGGGAGAGACCCAGTACTTC,CASSIRPGETQYF,TRBJ2-5,.,TRBV7-2,many
TGTGCCAGCAGCCCCGGGGTAGCGGGGCGCGAGCAGTACTTC,CASSPGVAGREQYF,TRBJ2-7,TRBD2,TRBV7-9,few
TGTGCCAGCAGCTTAGGTGTCGGGGGGCTACAAGAGACCCAGTACTTC,CASSLGVGGLQETQYF,TRBJ2-5,.,TRBV11-2,few
TGTGCCAGCAGCTTAGCGTCACGGAACACCGGGGAGCTGTTTTTT,CASSLASRNTGELFF,TRBJ2-2,.,TRBV7-2,many
TGTGCCAGCAGCTTAGCCTCAGGGATTCAGTCAGATACGCAGTATTTT,CASSLASGIQSDTQYF,TRBJ2-3,.,TRBV7-2,.